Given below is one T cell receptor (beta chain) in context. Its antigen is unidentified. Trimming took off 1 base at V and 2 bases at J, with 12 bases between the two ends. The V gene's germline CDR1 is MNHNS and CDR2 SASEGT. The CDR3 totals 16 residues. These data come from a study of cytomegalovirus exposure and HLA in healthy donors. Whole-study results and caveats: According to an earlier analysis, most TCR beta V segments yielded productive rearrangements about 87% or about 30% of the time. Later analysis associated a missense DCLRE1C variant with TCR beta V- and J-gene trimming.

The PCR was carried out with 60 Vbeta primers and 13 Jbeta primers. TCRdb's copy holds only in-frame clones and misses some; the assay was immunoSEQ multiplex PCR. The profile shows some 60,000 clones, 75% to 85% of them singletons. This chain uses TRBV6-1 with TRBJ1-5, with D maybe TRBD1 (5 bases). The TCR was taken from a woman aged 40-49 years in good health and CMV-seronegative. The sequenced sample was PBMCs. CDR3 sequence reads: CASSEVRGFGNQPQHF. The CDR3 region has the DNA TGTGCCAGCAGTGAAGTACGGGGGTTCGGCAATCAGCCCCAGCATTTT.